Listed below are T cell receptor beta chains from one sample, sequenced in a study of T cell responses to AZD1222 COVID-19 vaccine. Here immunoSEQ multiplex PCR was the method, and the copy in TCRdb shows in-frame clones only, minus some. The table has some 150,000 clones, around four fifths seen once. The specimen was peripheral blood, collected on day 0 of MenACWY control vaccination. Receptors were obtained from an adult in good health. Both conserved end residues are part of each CDR3. A D gene is named only where the DNA matches it firmly. Rows may omit the clone size; those that give it use once, few, many or a size class.

-,-,TRBJ1-1,TRBV5-1,CASSQRQSTEAFF,TGCGCCAGCAGCCAAAGACAGTCCACTGAAGCTTTCTTT
-,-,TRBJ2-7,TRBV12-3/TRBV12-4,CASSLAGRYEQYF,TGTGCCAGCAGTTTAGCCGGTCGTTACGAGCAGTACTTC
-,-,TRBJ1-2,TRBV23-1,CASSHSYGYTF,TGCGCCAGCAGTCACAGCTATGGCTACACCTTC
few,-,TRBJ2-1,TRBV5-5,CASSLALGEQFF,TGTGCCAGCAGCTTGGCTTTGGGAGAGCAGTTCTTC
-,-,TRBJ2-7,TRBV18,CASSPQGADLGEQYF,TGTGCCAGCTCACCACAAGGGGCCGACTTAGGGGAGCAGTACTTC
-,TRBD1,TRBJ1-2,TRBV6-5,CASSYQGARRNGYTF,TGTGCCAGCAGTTACCAGGGGGCCCGACGTAATGGCTACACCTTC
-,-,TRBJ2-1,TRBV2,CASSGEAGVSYNEQFF,TGTGCCAGCAGTGGGGAAGCGGGCGTATCCTACAATGAGCAGTTCTTC
-,TRBD1,TRBJ1-1,TRBV7-2,CASSSRTGGTTEAFF,TGTGCCAGCAGCTCTCGGACAGGGGGAACGACTGAAGCTTTCTTT
-,-,TRBJ2-7,TRBV9,CASSVDPMNTYEQYF,TGTGCCAGCAGCGTAGATCCGATGAACACCTACGAGCAGTACTTC
-,-,TRBJ1-3,TRBV7-9,CASSPGAGNTIYF,TGTGCCAGCAGCCCAGGAGCTGGAAACACCATATATTTT
-,-,TRBJ2-5,TRBV28,CASREGKETQYF,TGTGCCAGCAGGGAGGGGAAAGAGACCCAGTACTTC
-,-,TRBJ1-2,TRBV14,CASSPGTYGYTF,TGTGCCAGCAGCCCAGGGACCTATGGCTACACCTTC
once,-,TRBJ2-7,TRBV27,CASRQGGPNYEQYF,TGTGCCAGCAGGCAGGGTGGACCCAACTACGAGCAGTACTTC
few,-,TRBJ1-6,TRBV18,CASSPNGDGSYSPLHF,TGTGCCAGCTCACCAAACGGGGACGGTTCCTATTCACCCCTCCACTTT
-,TRBD2,TRBJ2-7,TRBV2,CASSVGGGAYEQYF,TGTGCCAGCAGTGTAGGTGGGGGGGCCTACGAGCAGTACTTC
few,-,TRBJ2-2,TRBV16,CASSRSRSVGGLTGELFF,TGTGCCAGCAGCCGCTCCCGGTCGGTCGGGGGGCTCACCGGGGAGCTGTTTTTT
few,-,TRBJ2-1,TRBV6-2/TRBV6-3,CASSFRATTHRSSYNEQFF,TGTGCCAGCAGTTTCCGCGCTACCACCCACAGGAGCTCCTACAATGAGCAGTTCTTC
-,TRBD2,TRBJ2-1,TRBV3-1/TRBV3-2,CASSQDWPSGNEQFF,TGTGCCAGCAGCCAAGACTGGCCTAGCGGCAATGAGCAGTTCTTC
-,TRBD1,TRBJ1-5,TRBV11-2,CASSSGGQGSNQPQHF,TGTGCCAGCAGCTCAGGGGGACAGGGAAGCAATCAGCCCCAGCATTTT
-,-,TRBJ1-1,TRBV6-5,CASSYLDGGNTEAFF,TGTGCCAGCAGTTACCTTGACGGGGGGAACACTGAAGCTTTCTTT
once,-,TRBJ1-5,TRBV28,CASSLSGGAQPQHF,TGTGCCAGCAGTTTATCGGGGGGAGCTCAGCCCCAGCATTTT
once,-,TRBJ1-3,TRBV4-1,CASRFAGGNTIYF,TGCGCCAGCAGATTTGCTGGGGGAAACACCATATATTTT
-,TRBD2,TRBJ2-1,TRBV9,CASSPSGQRGGRWSYNEQFF,TGTGCCAGCAGCCCCTCCGGGCAGCGGGGGGGCCGTTGGTCCTACAATGAGCAGTTCTTC
-,-,TRBJ2-1,TRBV11-3,CASSLDRLGEQFF,TGTGCCAGCAGCTTAGACCGGTTAGGTGAGCAGTTCTTC
-,-,TRBJ1-2,TRBV12-3/TRBV12-4,CASSLAREYGYTF,TGTGCCAGCAGTTTAGCGCGCGAATATGGCTACACCTTC
-,-,TRBJ1-2,TRBV4-1,CASSHAFLGPPGGYGYTF,TGCGCCAGCAGCCACGCTTTCTTGGGGCCCCCCGGGGGCTATGGCTACACCTTC
-,-,TRBJ1-2,TRBV7-3,CASSPEAAELGYGYTF,TGTGCCAGCAGCCCTGAGGCAGCAGAGTTAGGCTATGGCTACACCTTC
-,TRBD1,TRBJ1-3,TRBV28,CASSSGQGGGNTIYF,TGTGCCAGCAGTTCCGGACAGGGAGGTGGAAACACCATATATTTT